The 27 T cell receptor beta chains below come from one sample, sequenced in a study of breast tumors, draining lymph nodes, adjacent tissues. Breast cancer patients provided tissue from their axillary draining lymph nodes. MiXCR, run by TCRdb on the multiplex PCR reads, gives a single entry per CDR3 protein. The sample has 200,000 to 250,000 distinct CDR3 sequences, 30% to 35% seen once. Sequences were obtained from axillary lymph node tissue. The receptors originated from a female donor with breast cancer. Some clones in this sample may be carry-over from other donors' samples.

At least ten counts were recorded for this clonotype. The J gene is TRBJ2-2, the V gene TRBV5-8; 9 nucleotides align to TRBD2. The length of the CDR3 is 17 residues. The junction had 9 bases not matched to a gene; V was cut back by 3 bases and J by 3 bases. Germline lookup yields CDR1 SGHTS and CDR2 YDEGEE. Here the CDR3 reads CASSSQPGLADTGELFF. In DNA form, the CDR3 reads TGTGCCAGCAGCTCGCAACCGGGACTAGCTGACACCGGGGAGCTGTTTTTT.

This clonotype has ten or more counts. The chain links TRBV4-2 to TRBJ2-1; 13 bases match TRBD2. J gave up 5 bases and V 3 bases, and 4 bases lay outside the gene matches. Germline V gene lookup returns CDR1 LGHNA and CDR2 YNFKEQ. CDR3 length: 16 amino acids. The CDR3 nucleotides are TGTGCCAGCAGCCAGACTAGCGGGGGGCCCCACAATGAGCAGTTCTTC. This encodes CASSQTSGGPHNEQFF.

A remark on this clonotype: Given the absence of the conserved phenylalanine or tryptophan at the CDR3 end, a read error is likely. It is unclear where the CDR3 begins or ends on the DNA, so no DNA is shown, and the CDR3 is as TCRdb lists it. The chain couples TRBV4-1 to TRBJ1-2. Counting both end residues, the CDR3 totals 12 amino acids. Germline-derived CDR1 and CDR2 are MGHRA and YSYEKL. This chain's CDR3 is CASSQDQDRTAV.

In its sample, this clonotype was seen a few times. J is TRBJ2-2 and V is TRBV10-3; D is undetermined. V shed 5 bases and J shed 13 bases, with 20 bases lying between them. The CDR3 runs 14 residues. Per the germline V gene, CDR1 is ENHRY and CDR2 is SYGVKD. CDR3 residues: CAISPLPGPGGLFF. In nucleotides, the CDR3 is TGTGCCATCAGTCCCCTTCCCGGTCCGGGTGGGCTGTTTTTT.

This clonotype has a count of ten or more. J is TRBJ2-2 and V is TRBV19; D gene unclear. The germline gives CDR1 LNHDA, CDR2 SQIVND (reference sequence). The CDR3 is made up of 14 amino acids. Trimming took off 7 bases at V and 4 bases at J, with 13 bases between the two ends. The CDR3 DNA reads TGTGCCAGTAATAAGGGATTGAGCACCGGGGAGCTGTTTTTT. It specifies CASNKGLSTGELFF.

Note on this clonotype: With a much larger clone just one base away, this may be a read error. The genes are TRBV10-1 and TRBJ2-7; weak D call: TRBD2 (5 bases). CDR1 is WNHNN, CDR2 SYGVQD, per germline (reference sequence). The CDR3 sequence is 14 residues long. V lost 7 bases and J 9 bases, leaving 22 bases between the germline ends. The CDR3 DNA reads as TGCGCCAGCACTCAGAGGGTGGATAGCTGGGGGCAGTACTTC. The encoded protein is CASTQRVDSWGQYF.

About this clonotype itself: A much larger clone differs by one base, so this may be a read error. The chain is built from TRBV6-5 and TRBJ2-7; perhaps TRBD1 as D (6 bases). The germline CDR1 and CDR2 sequences are MNHEY and SVGAGI. The CDR3 sequence is 13 residues long. The CDR3 loop reads CASSYAQGYKQYF. The CDR3 DNA sequence: TGTGCCAGCAGCTACGCACAGGGCTACAAGCAGTACTTC.

The chain recombines TRBV20-1 with TRBJ2-3; TRBD1 matches 9 bases. The germline CDR1 and CDR2 sequences are DFQATT and SNEGSKA (reference sequence). After removal of 3 bases from V and 14 bases from J, the junction contained 9 bases not matched to a gene. The CDR3 sequence is 12 residues long. For the CDR3, the DNA is TGCAGTGCTAGTCAACCGGGACAGGGACCGTATTTT. Translated: CSASQPGQGPYF.

The table lists this clonotype with many counts. The chain carries TRBV4-3 and TRBJ2-3, with D tentatively TRBD2 (5 bases). The CDR3 totals 15 residues. Germline V gene sequence: CDR1 LGHNA, CDR2 YSLEER. The V and J ends lost 5 bases and 6 bases respectively, with 18 bases between them. CDR3 DNA: TGCGCCAGCAGCAGGGCGAGCAGCGGCTCGGATACGCAGTATTTT. Translation gives CASSRASSGSDTQYF.

This clonotype was picked up a small number of times. The J gene is TRBJ1-6, the V gene TRBV30, with a tentative D call TRBD1 (5 bases). Germline V lookup: CDR1 GTSNPN, CDR2 SVGIG (reference sequence). The CDR3 length is 16 residues. Trimming removed 1 base from V and 1 base from J, with 11 bases in between. CDR3: CAWSEGRGSYNSPLHF. The CDR3 DNA sequence: TGTGCCTGGAGTGAGGGGCGGGGTTCCTATAATTCACCCCTCCACTTT. Combining the CDR3 with reference TRBV30 and TRBJ1-6 gives the whole variable domain SQTIHQWPATLVQPVGSPLSLECTVEGTSNPNLYWYRQAAGRGLQLLFYSVGIGQISSEVPQNLSASRPQDRQFILSSKKLLLSDSGFYLCAWSEGRGSYNSPLHFGNGTRLTVT.

Here the CDR3 reads CATSRAGDRGRNYGYTF. The CDR3 DNA follows: TGTGCCACCAGCAGGGCAGGTGACAGGGGGCGTAACTATGGCTACACCTTC. The genes are TRBV15 and TRBJ1-2; 10 bases fit TRBD1. With V trimmed by 3 bases and J by 1 base, 8 bases remained unmatched. CDR3 length: 17 residues. Germline CDR1 is LNHNV and CDR2 is YYDKDF (reference sequence).

This clonotype was seen many times. V usage is TRBV6-1 and J usage is TRBJ1-5; 10 bases line up with TRBD1. V shed 8 bases and J 3 bases; nucleotides not matched to a gene: 7. The CDR3 contains 15 residues. In germline, CDR1 is MNHNS, CDR2 SASEGT. The CDR3 sequence: CASCSGTGANQPQHF. In DNA form, the CDR3 reads TGTGCCAGCTGTTCCGGGACAGGGGCCAATCAGCCCCAGCATTTT.

This clonotype occurred a few times. This could be a read error, since a much larger clone is one nucleotide away. CDR3 coding DNA: TGTGCCAGCAGCGATAGCGGGAACCACCCCTACGAGCAGCACTTC. Its translation is CASSDSGNHPYEQHF. This chain links TRBV7-9 with TRBJ2-7; 8 bases are a match to TRBD2. CDR1 and CDR2 from the germline V gene are SEHNR and FQNEAQ (reference sequence). CDR3 length equals 15 residues.

Remarks on this clonotype: Just one base apart from a much larger clone, this may be a read error. The chain employs TRBV13 and TRBJ2-1; D gene uncertain. V lost 6 bases and J lost 8, with 20 bases in between. The V gene's germline CDR1 is PRHDT and CDR2 FYEKMQ (reference sequence). This CDR3 comprises 15 residues. The CDR3: CASSKRALSLDEQFF. The CDR3 nucleotides are TGTGCCAGCAGTAAACGGGCCTTAAGTCTGGATGAGCAGTTCTTC.

As for this clonotype: A much larger clone sits a single nucleotide away, making a read error possible. The chain joins TRBV12-3 or TRBV12-4 to TRBJ2-3, with TRBD2 as a possible D gene (6 bases). This CDR3 comprises 14 residues. Here the CDR3 reads CASTPGRMTDAQYF. The CDR3 DNA follows: TGTGCCAGCACCCCAGGGAGGATGACAGATGCGCAGTATTTT.

This chain uses TRBV5-1 with TRBJ2-3; 12 bases are shared with TRBD2. The CDR3 loop spans 16 amino acids. In germline, CDR1 is SGHRS, CDR2 YFSETQ. V was clipped by 3 bases and J by 3 bases; unmatched bases: 5. The CDR3 nucleotides read TGCGCCAGCAGCTCGGTTCTAGCGGGGGGGACAGATACGCAGTATTTT. As protein: CASSSVLAGGTDTQYF. Full variable domain (remainder filled in from reference TRBV5-1 and TRBJ2-3): KAGVTQTPRYLIKTRGQQVTLSCSPISGHRSVSWYQQTPGQGLQFLFEYFSETQRNKGNFPGRFSGRQFSNSRSEMNVSTLELGDSALYLCASSSVLAGGTDTQYFGPGTRLTVL.

This clonotype was detected many times. The chain employs TRBV10-3 and TRBJ2-4; the match to TRBD1 covers 8 bases. Trimming removed 2 bases from V and 6 bases from J; junction bases left unmatched: 3. This CDR3 is built from 14 residues. CDR1 and CDR2 (germline): ENHRY, SYGVKD. Here the CDR3 reads CAISEAGGRNIQYF. The DNA of the CDR3 is TGTGCCATCAGTGAGGCAGGGGGCAGAAACATTCAGTACTTC.

On this clonotype itself: This could be a read error, since a much larger clone is one nucleotide away. This rearrangement joins TRBV9 to TRBJ2-1; D remains ambiguous. This CDR3 has 13 amino acids. Germline V gene data show CDR1 as SGDLS and CDR2 as YYNGEE. The CDR3 region has the DNA TGTGCCAGCAGCGTAGCGAGCTACAATGGGCAGTTCTTC. It codes for CASSVASYNGQFF. The whole variable domain, filled in from reference TRBV9 and TRBJ2-1, reads DSGVTQTPKHLITATGQRVTLRCSPRSGDLSVYWYQQSLDQGLQFLIQYYNGEERAKGNILERFSAQQFPDLHSELNLSSLELGDSALYFCASSVASYNGQFFGPGTRLTVL.

About this clonotype: A junction end diverges from the germline sequence, so it may reflect a read error. This CDR3 is CSASRTGEQSF. CDR3 bases: TGCAGTGCTTCTCGGACAGGGGAGCAGTCCTTC. This chain links TRBV20-1 with TRBJ2-1; 9 bases map to TRBD1. This CDR3 contains 11 residues. Germline V gene sequence: CDR1 DFQATT, CDR2 SNEGSKA (reference sequence).

This chain uses TRBV11-2 with TRBJ2-7; TRBD2 matches at 7 bases. The germline gives CDR1 SGHAT, CDR2 FQNNGV. V dropped 5 bases and J dropped 5; count of bases not matched to a gene: 18. CDR3 size: 17 residues. The CDR3 bases are TGTGCCAGCAGCCTTTCTGCTAGCGTAGGGACTATCCACGAGCAGTACTTC. It codes for CASSLSASVGTIHEQYF.

This clonotype has a handful of counts. The chain joins TRBV10-3 to TRBJ1-1, with D uncertain. The ends were cut back, 6 bases at V and 1 base at J, with 15 bases in the middle. This CDR3 spans 15 amino acids. From germline, CDR1 is ENHRY and CDR2 SYGVKD. CDR3 region: CAIRVIREENTEAFF. In DNA, the CDR3 is TGTGCCATCAGGGTTATAAGGGAAGAGAACACTGAAGCTTTCTTT.

The V and J genes are TRBV30 and TRBJ2-1; 9 nucleotides match TRBD2. CDR1 and CDR2 from the germline V gene are GTSNPN and SVGIG (reference sequence). The CDR3 extends over 15 amino acids. The J segment lost 3 bases and the V segment lost 1 base, leaving 4 bases of the junction unmatched. The CDR3 nucleotides are TGTGCCTGGAGTGATGGACTAGCGTTCTACAATGAGCAGTTCTTC. The encoded protein is CAWSDGLAFYNEQFF. Complete variable domain (other parts from reference TRBV30 and TRBJ2-1): SQTIHQWPATLVQPVGSPLSLECTVEGTSNPNLYWYRQAAGRGLQLLFYSVGIGQISSEVPQNLSASRPQDRQFILSSKKLLLSDSGFYLCAWSDGLAFYNEQFFGPGTRLTVL.

This clonotype was counted many times. This may stem from a read error, because a much larger clone lies one nucleotide away. Without the conserved terminal phenylalanine or tryptophan, this CDR3 likely stems from a read error. The chain joins TRBV7-9 to TRBJ2-5, with TRBD1 matching 9 bases. This CDR3 spans 14 amino acids. Germline CDR1 reads SEHNR; CDR2 reads FQNEAQ (reference sequence). V was clipped by 6 bases and J by 8 bases; unmatched bases: 10. Here the CDR3 DNA reads TGTGCCAGCAGGGGGGACAGGGCTGGGGCAACCCAGTACCTC. It is translated as CASRGDRAGATQYL.

A note on this clonotype: This clone may be a read error of a much larger clone one base away. In this CDR3 the conserved last residue, phenylalanine or tryptophan, is missing, so a read error is likely. This chain uses TRBV7-2 with TRBJ2-5, with a weak D call TRBD2 (5 bases). There are 14 residues in the CDR3. V was shortened by 3 bases and J by 5 bases, with 13 bases between the two germline ends. Germline V gene data show CDR1 as SGHTA and CDR2 as FQGNSA. The CDR3 region is CASSFLTSPETQYL. The DNA of the CDR3 is TGTGCCAGCAGCTTCCTAACTAGTCCCGAGACCCAGTACCTC.

The sample holds many counts of this clonotype. V is TRBV2 and J is TRBJ2-7; D unresolved. Germline lookup yields CDR1 SNHLY and CDR2 FYNNEI. V shed 4 bases and J shed 5 bases, with 18 bases lying between them. This CDR3 comprises 15 residues. CDR3 protein: CASSVSLPRRDEQYF. CDR3 bases: TGTGCCAGCAGTGTCTCCCTCCCGAGGCGCGACGAGCAGTACTTC.

As DNA, the CDR3 is TGTGCCAGCAGCCGTATCAAAGTAGAAACCGAAAGTTACAGCTCCTACAATGAGCAGTTCTTC. It yields the protein CASSRIKVETESYSSYNEQFF. V is TRBV11-2 and J is TRBJ2-1; D call uncertain. Per the germline V gene, CDR1 is SGHAT and CDR2 is FQNNGV. V shed 5 bases and J shed 0 bases, with 29 bases lying between them. The CDR3 length is 21 residues.

This clonotype has a count of ten or more. This sequence joins TRBV20-1 and TRBJ2-1, with 7 bases fitting TRBD2. The V and J ends lost 1 base and 5 bases, in that order; junction bases with no gene match: 5. The CDR3 length is 14 residues. Germline CDR1 is DFQATT and CDR2 is SNEGSKA (reference sequence). The CDR3: CSARGPSGDNEQFF. The CDR3 region has the DNA TGCAGTGCTAGAGGGCCCAGCGGGGACAATGAGCAGTTCTTC.